This is a list of T cell receptor beta chains from one sample in a study of T-cell reconstitution after alpha-beta-depleted transplantation in children. TCRdb ran MiXCR on the PCR reads and lists one entry per CDR3 protein. The repertoire holds some 140,000 distinct CDR3 sequences, with 8% to 10% as singletons. Specimen: PBMCs, mostly from graft donor cells, collected 180 days after TCRalphabeta/CD19-depleted stem cell transplant. The receptors were gathered from a girl under three years old who had a stem cell transplant for combined immunodeficiency, so the T cells may come from the graft donor. Each CDR3 is given with its conserved first and last residue. A D gene is named only where the DNA matches it firmly. Clone size is stated in some rows and not others, as once, few, many or a class when expanded.

V gene	clone size	D gene	J gene	CDR3 DNA	CDR3 protein
TRBV20-1	many	-	TRBJ2-1	TGCAGTGCTAGAGATGGAGTAGCGGTCCCTTACAATGAGCAGTTCTTC	CSARDGVAVPYNEQFF
TRBV7-2	few	-	TRBJ2-3	TGTGCCAGCACCTTACCCCTAGCCGGTTACACAGATACGCAGTATTTT	CASTLPLAGYTDTQYF
TRBV29-1	many	-	TRBJ1-1	TGCAGCGCCCGGGGCCGGGGGCGACGGGGAACTGAAGCTTTCTTT	CSARGRGRRGTEAFF
TRBV3-1	-	TRBD1	TRBJ1-5	TGTGCCAGCAGGCAAGAAGGACAGGGAGGTCAGCCCCAGCATTTT	CASRQEGQGGQPQHF
TRBV20-1	few	TRBD1	TRBJ2-4	TGCAGTGCTTCCGGGACAGGGCTTAAAAACATTCAGTACTTC	CSASGTGLKNIQYF
TRBV4-3	-	-	TRBJ1-5	TGCGCCAGCAGCCAAGATTTACAGGATCAGCCCCAGCATTTT	CASSQDLQDQPQHF
TRBV6-5	-	-	TRBJ2-1	TGTGCCAGCAGTTACGGCGAGAGCTCCTACAATGAGCAGTTCTTC	CASSYGESSYNEQFF
TRBV7-2	-	-	TRBJ2-3	TGTGCCAGCAGCTTGGGCAGGGTTTTAAGGACAGATACGCAGTATTTT	CASSLGRVLRTDTQYF
TRBV24-1	few	-	TRBJ2-3	TGTGCCACCTCACTCGGTACCGGCACAGATACGCAGTATTTT	CATSLGTGTDTQYF
TRBV5-1	-	TRBD1	TRBJ2-7	TGCGCCAGCAGCTCGGACAGGGGGCTCGGCGAGCAGTACTTC	CASSSDRGLGEQYF
TRBV20-1	-	TRBD1	TRBJ2-7	TGCAGTGCTACGGGACAGGGAAGCTCCTACGAGCAGTACTTC	CSATGQGSSYEQYF
TRBV5-1	few	TRBD1	TRBJ2-1	TGCGCCAGCAGCTTTCTCACAGGGGGCAATGAGCAGTTCTTC	CASSFLTGGNEQFF
TRBV5-1	few	TRBD2	TRBJ2-1	TGCGCCAGCAGCCAGACTAGCGGGGCCTACAATGAGCAGTTCTTC	CASSQTSGAYNEQFF
TRBV20-1	few	TRBD2	TRBJ2-7	TGCAGTGCTAAGGGCCGCCTAGCGGGAGTCCTCCAAGGATACGAGCAGTACTTC	CSAKGRLAGVLQGYEQYF
TRBV20-1	few	TRBD2	TRBJ2-1	TGCAGTGCTAGATTAACTAGCGGGGGCTCCTACAATGAGCAGTTCTTC	CSARLTSGGSYNEQFF
TRBV20-1	few	-	TRBJ1-1	TGCAGTGCTAGGGGTAGTGCGCCCACTGAAGCTTTCTTT	CSARGSAPTEAFF
TRBV5-1	many	-	TRBJ1-1	TGCGCCAGCAGCACGGGACAGAACACTGAAGCTTTCTTT	CASSTGQNTEAFF
TRBV7-2	-	-	TRBJ1-1	TGTGCCAGCAGCTTAGTGGGGCAGGGAAGGACTGAAGCTTTCTTT	CASSLVGQGRTEAFF